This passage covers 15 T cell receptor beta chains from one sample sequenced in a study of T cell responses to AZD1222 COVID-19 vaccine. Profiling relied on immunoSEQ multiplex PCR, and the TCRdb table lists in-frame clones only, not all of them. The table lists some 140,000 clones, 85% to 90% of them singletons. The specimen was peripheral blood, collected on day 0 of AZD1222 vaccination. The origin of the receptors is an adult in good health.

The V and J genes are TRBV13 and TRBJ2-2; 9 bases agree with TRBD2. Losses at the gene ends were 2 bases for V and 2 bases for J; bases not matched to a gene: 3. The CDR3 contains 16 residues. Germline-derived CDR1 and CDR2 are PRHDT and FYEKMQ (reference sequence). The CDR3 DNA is TGTGCCAGCAGCTTAACGACTAGCGGTAACACCGGGGAGCTGTTTTTT. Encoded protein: CASSLTTSGNTGELFF.

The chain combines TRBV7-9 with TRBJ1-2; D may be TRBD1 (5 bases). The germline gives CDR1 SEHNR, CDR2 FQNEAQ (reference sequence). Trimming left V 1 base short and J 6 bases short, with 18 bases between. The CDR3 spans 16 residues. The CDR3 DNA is TGTGCCAGCAGCTTAGTATCCCCGGGACCGGTGGATGGCTACACCTTC. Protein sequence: CASSLVSPGPVDGYTF.

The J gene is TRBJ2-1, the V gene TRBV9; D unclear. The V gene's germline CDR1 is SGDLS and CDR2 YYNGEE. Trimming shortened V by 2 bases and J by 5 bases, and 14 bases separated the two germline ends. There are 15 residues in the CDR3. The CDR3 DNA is TGTGCCAGCAGCGTGGGCCCTAACATCGACAATGAGCAGTTCTTC. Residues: CASSVGPNIDNEQFF.

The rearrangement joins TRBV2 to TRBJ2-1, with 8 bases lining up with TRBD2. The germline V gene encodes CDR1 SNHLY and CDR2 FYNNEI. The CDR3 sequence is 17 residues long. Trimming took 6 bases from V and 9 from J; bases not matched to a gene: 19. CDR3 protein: CASRETTSSTGGGEQFF. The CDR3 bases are TGTGCCAGCAGAGAGACCACCTCCAGTACCGGGGGGGGTGAGCAGTTCTTC.

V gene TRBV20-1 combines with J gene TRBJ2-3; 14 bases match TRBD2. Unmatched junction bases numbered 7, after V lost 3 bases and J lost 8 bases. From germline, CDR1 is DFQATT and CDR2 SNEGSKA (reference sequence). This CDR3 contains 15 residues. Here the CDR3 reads CSASPTSGGGGTQYF. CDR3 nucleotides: TGCAGTGCTAGTCCGACTAGCGGGGGGGGTGGTACGCAGTATTTT.

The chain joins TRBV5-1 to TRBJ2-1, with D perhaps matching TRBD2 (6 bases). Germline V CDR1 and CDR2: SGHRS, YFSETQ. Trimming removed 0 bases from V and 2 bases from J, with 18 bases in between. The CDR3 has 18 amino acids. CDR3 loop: CASSLARSAGPTYNEQFF. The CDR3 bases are TGCGCCAGCAGCTTGGCTCGTTCGGCGGGACCAACCTACAATGAGCAGTTCTTC.

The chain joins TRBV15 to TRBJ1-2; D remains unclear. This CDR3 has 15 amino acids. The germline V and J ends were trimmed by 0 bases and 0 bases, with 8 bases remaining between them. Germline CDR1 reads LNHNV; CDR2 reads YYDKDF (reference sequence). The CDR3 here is CATSRETASNYGYTF. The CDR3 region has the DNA TGTGCCACCAGCAGAGAAACAGCATCTAACTATGGCTACACCTTC.

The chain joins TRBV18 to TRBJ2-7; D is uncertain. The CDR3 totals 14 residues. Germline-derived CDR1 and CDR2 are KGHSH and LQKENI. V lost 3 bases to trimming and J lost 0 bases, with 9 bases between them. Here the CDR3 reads CASSPAANSYEQYF. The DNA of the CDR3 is TGTGCCAGCTCACCGGCTGCGAACTCCTACGAGCAGTACTTC.

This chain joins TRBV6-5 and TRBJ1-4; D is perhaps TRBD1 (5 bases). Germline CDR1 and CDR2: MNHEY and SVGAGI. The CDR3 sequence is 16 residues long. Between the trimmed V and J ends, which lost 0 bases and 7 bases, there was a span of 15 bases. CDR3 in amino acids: CASSYSSGVGVEKLFF. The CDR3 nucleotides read TGTGCCAGCAGTTACTCCTCGGGGGTGGGAGTTGAAAAACTGTTTTTT.

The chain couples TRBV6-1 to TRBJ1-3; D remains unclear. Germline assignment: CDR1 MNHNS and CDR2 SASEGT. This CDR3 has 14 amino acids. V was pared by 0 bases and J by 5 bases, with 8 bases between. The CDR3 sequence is CASSEADGRNTIYF. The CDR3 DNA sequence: TGTGCCAGCAGTGAAGCGGATGGGCGAAACACCATATATTTT.

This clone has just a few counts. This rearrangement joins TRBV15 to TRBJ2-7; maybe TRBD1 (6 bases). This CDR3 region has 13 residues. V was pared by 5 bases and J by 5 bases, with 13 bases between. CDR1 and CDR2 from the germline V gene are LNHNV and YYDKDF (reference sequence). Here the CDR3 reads CATSAGTRDEQYF. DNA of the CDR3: TGTGCCACCAGCGCCGGGACAAGGGACGAGCAGTACTTC.

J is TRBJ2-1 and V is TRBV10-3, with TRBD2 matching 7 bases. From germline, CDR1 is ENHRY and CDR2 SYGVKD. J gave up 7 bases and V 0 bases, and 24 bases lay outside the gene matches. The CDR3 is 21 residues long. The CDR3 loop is CAISESPAPSYSGTTRNEQFF. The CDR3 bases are TGTGCCATCAGTGAGTCGCCGGCCCCGTCTTACTCCGGGACTACCAGAAATGAGCAGTTCTTC.

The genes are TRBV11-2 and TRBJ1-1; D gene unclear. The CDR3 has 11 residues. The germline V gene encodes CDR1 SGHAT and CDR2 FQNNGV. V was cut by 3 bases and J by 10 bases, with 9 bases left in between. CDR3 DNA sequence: TGTGCCAGCAGCTTCGGGGAGGTAGCTTTCTTT. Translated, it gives CASSFGEVAFF.

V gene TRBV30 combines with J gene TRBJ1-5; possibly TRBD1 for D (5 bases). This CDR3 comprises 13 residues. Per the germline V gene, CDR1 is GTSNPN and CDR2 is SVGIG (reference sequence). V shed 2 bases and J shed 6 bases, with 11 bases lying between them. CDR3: CAWSSSGGQPQHF. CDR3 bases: TGTGCCTGGAGTTCAAGCGGGGGTCAGCCCCAGCATTTT.

The CDR3 is CASSTGSLNGGYTF. The CDR3 coding sequence is TGTGCCAGCTCAACCGGGTCCCTAAACGGTGGCTACACCTTC. The chain is built from TRBV27 and TRBJ1-2; D is ambiguous. This CDR3 comprises 14 residues. Germline CDR1 and CDR2: MNHEY and SMNVEV (reference sequence). The V gene lost 8 bases and the J gene lost 7 bases, with 20 bases spanning the gap.